This TCR beta chain emerged from a study of blood T cell repertoires in COVID-19. At the level of the study: Sites across the United States, Italy and Spain contributed samples from acute and convalescent COVID-19. The cDNA or gDNA used as material had been derived from T cells, B-cell-depleted T cells, or PBMCs.

This clone was seen more than once but under ten times. Produced via immunoSEQ multiplex PCR; TCRdb's table is partial and in-frame only. Among fewer than 150,000 clones listed, roughly 79% were seen once. The V end lost 4 bases, the J end lost 8 bases, and 12 bases lay between the germline ends. Germline V gene data show CDR1 as ENHRY and CDR2 as SYGVKD. This CDR3 has 14 amino acids. This clonotype was obtained from a human donor in a cohort sampled during active COVID-19. The sample consisted of peripheral blood. The chain is built from TRBV10-3 and TRBJ1-6; D is ambiguous. The CDR3 DNA reads TGTGCCATCAGTGCATTGGGTCAGGATTCACCCCTCCACTTT. Its protein product is CAISALGQDSPLHF.